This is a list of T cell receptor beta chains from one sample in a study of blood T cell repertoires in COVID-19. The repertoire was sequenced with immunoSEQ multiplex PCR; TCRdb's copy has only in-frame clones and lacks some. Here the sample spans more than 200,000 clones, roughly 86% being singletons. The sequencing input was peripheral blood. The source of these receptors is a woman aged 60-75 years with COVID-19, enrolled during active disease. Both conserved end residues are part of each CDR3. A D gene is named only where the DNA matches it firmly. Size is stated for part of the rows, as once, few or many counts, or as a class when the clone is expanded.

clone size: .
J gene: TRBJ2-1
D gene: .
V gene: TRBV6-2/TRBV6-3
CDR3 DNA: TGTGCCAGCAGCACCCTGAGCGGGTCTAGCAATGAGCAGTTCTTC
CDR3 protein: CASSTLSGSSNEQFF

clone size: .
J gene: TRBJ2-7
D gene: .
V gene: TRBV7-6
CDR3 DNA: TGTGCCAGCAGCTCAACCCCCACAGGGAGTACCCACGAGCAGTACTTC
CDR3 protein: CASSSTPTGSTHEQYF

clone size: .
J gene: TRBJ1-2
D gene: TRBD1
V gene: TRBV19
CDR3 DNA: TGTGCCAGTAGTTCGGGACAGGGGTCTCTTGGCTACACCTTC
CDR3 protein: CASSSGQGSLGYTF

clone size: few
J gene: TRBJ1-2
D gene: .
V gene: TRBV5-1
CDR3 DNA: TGCGCCAGCAGCTTGGCGCCCACAAGGACTATTAACTATGGCTACACCTTC
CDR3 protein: CASSLAPTRTINYGYTF

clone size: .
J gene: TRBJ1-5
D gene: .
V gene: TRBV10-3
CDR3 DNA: TGTGCCATCAGTCCTGCAGGGAGCAATCAGCCCCAGCATTTT
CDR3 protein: CAISPAGSNQPQHF

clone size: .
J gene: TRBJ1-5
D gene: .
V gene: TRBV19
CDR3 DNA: TGTGCCAGTAGTACTTGGGACTATTCGGACAGCCCCATTCAGCCCCAGCATTTT
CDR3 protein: CASSTWDYSDSPIQPQHF

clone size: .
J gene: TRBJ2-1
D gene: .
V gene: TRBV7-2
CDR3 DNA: TGTGCCAGCCTTAGCGGAAACCACTACAATGAGCAGTTCTTC
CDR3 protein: CASLSGNHYNEQFF

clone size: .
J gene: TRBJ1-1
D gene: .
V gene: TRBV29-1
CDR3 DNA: TGCAGCGTTGGATTAGTGGGGGGAACTGAAGCTTTCTTT
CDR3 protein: CSVGLVGGTEAFF

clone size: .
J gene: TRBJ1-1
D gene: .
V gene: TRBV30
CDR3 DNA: TGTGCCGCAACAACCAGGGGCGAAGCTTTCTTT
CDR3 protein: CAATTRGEAFF

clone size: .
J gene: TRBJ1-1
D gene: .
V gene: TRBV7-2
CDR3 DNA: TGTGCCAGCAGCTTAGGGGGGCCTGAAGCTTTCTTT
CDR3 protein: CASSLGGPEAFF

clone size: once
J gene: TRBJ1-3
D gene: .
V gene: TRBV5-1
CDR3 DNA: TGCGCCAGCAGCTTGAGTAACCAGGGAAACACCATATATTTT
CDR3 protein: CASSLSNQGNTIYF

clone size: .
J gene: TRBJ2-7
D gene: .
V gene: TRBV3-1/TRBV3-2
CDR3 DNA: TGTGCCAGCAGCAAAGGGCCCTACGAGCAGTACTTC
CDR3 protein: CASSKGPYEQYF

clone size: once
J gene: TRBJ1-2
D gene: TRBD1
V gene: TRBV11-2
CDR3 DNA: TGTGCCAGCAGCTTAAGGACAGGGTCTAACTATGGCTACACCTTC
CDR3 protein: CASSLRTGSNYGYTF

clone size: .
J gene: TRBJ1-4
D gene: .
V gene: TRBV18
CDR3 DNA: TGTGCCAGCTCATCAAAGGGGACAGAAAAACTGTTTTTT
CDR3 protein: CASSSKGTEKLFF

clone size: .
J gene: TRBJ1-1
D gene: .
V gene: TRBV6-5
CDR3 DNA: TGTGCCAGCAGTTACGGGTCCCAGGGTTCTGAAGCTTTCTTT
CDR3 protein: CASSYGSQGSEAFF

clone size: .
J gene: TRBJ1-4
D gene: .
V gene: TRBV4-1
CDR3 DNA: TGCGCCAGCAGCCCATACGGTGAAAAACTGTTTTTT
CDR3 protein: CASSPYGEKLFF

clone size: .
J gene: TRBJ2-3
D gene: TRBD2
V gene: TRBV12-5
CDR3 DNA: TGTGCTAGTGGTCCCGGACTAGCGGGAGCATTAGATACGCAGTATTTT
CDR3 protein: CASGPGLAGALDTQYF

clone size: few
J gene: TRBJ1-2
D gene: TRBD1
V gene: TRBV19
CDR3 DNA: TGTGCCAGTAGGGGGGGGACAGGGAGTTCCTCCCGTGGCTACACCTTC
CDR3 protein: CASRGGTGSSSRGYTF

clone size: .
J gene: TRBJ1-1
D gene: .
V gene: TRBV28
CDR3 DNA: TGTGCCAGCAGCCAGGTCCCGATCAGACAGGCCTATCGAATGAACACTGAAGCTTTCTTT
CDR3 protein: CASSQVPIRQAYRMNTEAFF

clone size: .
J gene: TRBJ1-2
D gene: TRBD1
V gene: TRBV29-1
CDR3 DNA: TGCAGCGTTGATCAAGGACAGGGAGGTAACTATGGCTACACCTTC
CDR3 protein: CSVDQGQGGNYGYTF

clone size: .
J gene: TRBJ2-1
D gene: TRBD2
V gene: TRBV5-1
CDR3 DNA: TGCGCCAGCAGCTTGTCCAGCGGGAGGGCCAATGAGCAGTTCTTC
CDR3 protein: CASSLSSGRANEQFF

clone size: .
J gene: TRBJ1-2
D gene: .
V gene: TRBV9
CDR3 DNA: TGTGCCAGCAGCCCCTCTGGGGAGACCTATGGCTACACCTTC
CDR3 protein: CASSPSGETYGYTF

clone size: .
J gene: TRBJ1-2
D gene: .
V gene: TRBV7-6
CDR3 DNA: TGTGCCAGCAGCTTCGGCGGAGACTATGGCTACACCTTC
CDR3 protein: CASSFGGDYGYTF

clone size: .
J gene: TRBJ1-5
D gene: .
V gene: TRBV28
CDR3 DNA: TGTGCCAGCAGTTTAGGGGGCGGACCCCATCAGCCCCAGCATTTT
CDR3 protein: CASSLGGGPHQPQHF